This is a list of T cell receptor beta chains from one sample in a study of blood T cell repertoires in COVID-19. Method: immunoSEQ multiplex PCR; TCRdb's copy keeps in-frame clones and lacks some. Of 110,000 to 150,000 clones listed, around 80% are singletons. Source material: peripheral blood. Source of these receptors: a man aged 60 to 69 with acute or convalescent COVID-19. Each CDR3 is given with its conserved first and last residue. A D gene is named only where the DNA matches it firmly. Size is stated for part of the rows, as once, few or many counts, or as a class when the clone is expanded.

len	j_gene	v_gene	d_gene	abundance	CDR3aa	CDR3nt
14	TRBJ2-2	TRBV6-5	TRBD2	NA	CASWTSPSAGELFF	TGTGCCAGCTGGACTAGTCCGTCCGCCGGGGAGCTGTTTTTT
14	TRBJ1-5	TRBV28	NA	NA	CASSLRGEEQPQHF	TGTGCCAGCAGTTTAAGGGGCGAGGAACAGCCCCAGCATTTT
18	TRBJ1-1	TRBV27	TRBD1	NA	CASSKGGSGTGVLGGAFF	TGTGCCAGCAGTAAAGGGGGTTCCGGGACAGGGGTCCTCGGAGGGGCTTTCTTT
16	TRBJ2-3	TRBV5-4	TRBD1	NA	CASSPGRDRPTDTQYF	TGTGCCAGCAGCCCTGGAAGGGACAGGCCCACAGATACGCAGTATTTT
14	TRBJ1-6	TRBV27	TRBD1	NA	CASSITGGASPLHF	TGTGCCAGCAGCATAACAGGGGGCGCTTCACCCCTCCACTTT
13	TRBJ1-6	TRBV28	NA	NA	CASLGQIRSPLHF	TGTGCCAGCCTCGGACAAATTCGATCACCCCTCCACTTT
15	TRBJ1-1	TRBV7-6	NA	once	CASSPHRDMNTEAFF	TGTGCCAGCAGCCCACACAGGGATATGAACACTGAAGCTTTCTTT
13	TRBJ1-3	TRBV6-1	NA	NA	CASSELRQDTIYF	TGTGCCAGCAGTGAGTTAAGACAGGACACCATATATTTT
14	TRBJ1-5	TRBV3-1/TRBV3-2	NA	NA	CASSHSTGDQPQHF	TGTGCCAGCAGCCATTCAACGGGAGATCAGCCCCAGCATTTT
13	TRBJ2-1	TRBV18	TRBD1	NA	CASSDRDRDKQFF	TGTGCCAGCTCAGACCGGGACAGGGACAAGCAGTTCTTC
14	TRBJ2-7	TRBV5-1	NA	NA	CASSSGGPIYEQYF	TGCGCCAGCAGCTCAGGAGGTCCGATCTACGAGCAGTACTTC
14	TRBJ2-7	TRBV7-9	TRBD2	NA	CASSFSGRLDEQYF	TGTGCCAGCAGCTTTAGCGGGAGGCTCGACGAGCAGTACTTC
14	TRBJ2-3	TRBV7-9	TRBD2	NA	CASSLGLAGDTQYF	TGTGCCAGCAGCTTAGGACTAGCGGGTGATACGCAGTATTTT
16	TRBJ2-2	TRBV11-2	NA	NA	CASNRRGGTGAGELFF	TGTGCCAGCAATAGAAGGGGTGGTACCGGAGCCGGGGAGCTGTTTTTT
14	TRBJ1-1	TRBV7-9	TRBD1	NA	CASSPPGQGPEAFF	TGTGCCAGCAGTCCTCCGGGACAGGGGCCTGAAGCTTTCTTT
9	TRBJ1-1	TRBV29-1	NA	NA	CSAEQEAFF	TGCAGCGCCGAACAGGAAGCTTTCTTT
14	TRBJ1-3	TRBV10-3	TRBD1	NA	CAISWTGDRNTIYF	TGTGCCATCAGTTGGACAGGGGATCGAAACACCATATATTTT
13	TRBJ1-5	TRBV24-1	TRBD1	few	CATSQQGSQPQHF	TGTGCCACCAGTCAACAGGGGAGCCAGCCCCAGCATTTT
14	TRBJ2-7	TRBV20-1	NA	once	CSASVAGLTYEQYF	TGCAGTGCTAGTGTGGCGGGTTTAACCTACGAGCAGTACTTC
15	TRBJ2-3	TRBV4-3	NA	NA	CASSQEGHNTGTQYF	TGCGCCAGCAGCCAAGAGGGGCACAACACAGGTACGCAGTATTTT
15	TRBJ1-1	TRBV9	TRBD1	NA	CASSAGQASNTEAFF	TGTGCCAGCAGCGCCGGACAGGCTTCGAACACTGAAGCTTTCTTT
13	TRBJ1-4	TRBV2	NA	NA	CASSDRRNEKLFF	TGTGCCAGCAGTGATAGGCGGAATGAAAAACTGTTTTTT
13	TRBJ1-4	TRBV6-1	NA	NA	CASSERWRGKLFF	TGTGCCAGCAGTGAACGATGGAGAGGAAAACTGTTTTTT
19	TRBJ2-1	TRBV6-7	TRBD2	NA	CASSYMASGRALVNNEQFF	TGTGCCAGCAGTTACATGGCTAGCGGGAGGGCCTTAGTAAACAATGAGCAGTTCTTC
17	TRBJ1-2	TRBV19	TRBD1	NA	CASTPSHRTGALYGYTF	TGTGCCAGCACCCCCAGCCATAGGACAGGGGCCCTCTATGGCTACACCTTC
14	TRBJ1-2	TRBV7-9	TRBD1	NA	CASSSSSGTGPPSF	TGTGCCAGCAGCTCCTCATCCGGGACAGGGCCTCCAAGCTTC
15	TRBJ1-2	TRBV28	TRBD1	NA	CASSSAGGSGYGYTF	TGTGCCAGCAGTTCGGCAGGGGGGAGCGGCTATGGCTACACCTTC
14	TRBJ2-3	TRBV7-2	NA	once	CASSFGARTDTQYF	TGTGCCAGCAGCTTCGGCGCGAGGACAGATACGCAGTATTTT
12	TRBJ2-7	TRBV9	NA	NA	CASSVDGNEQYF	TGTGCCAGCAGCGTAGACGGGAACGAGCAGTACTTC
12	TRBJ1-2	TRBV5-6	NA	NA	CASSLETNDYTF	TGTGCCAGCAGCTTGGAGACTAACGACTACACCTTC
13	TRBJ1-1	TRBV27	NA	NA	CASSFSLYTEAFF	TGTGCCAGCAGTTTTTCCCTTTACACTGAAGCTTTCTTT
12	TRBJ1-1	TRBV6-5	NA	NA	CASSPSGAQAFF	TGTGCCAGCAGCCCCTCAGGGGCACAAGCTTTCTTT
16	TRBJ1-1	TRBV6-4	TRBD1	NA	CASRETGGRVNTEAFF	TGTGCCAGCAGGGAAACAGGGGGCCGGGTGAACACTGAAGCTTTCTTT
17	TRBJ2-6	TRBV28	NA	NA	CASSFLGGWVGANVLTF	TGTGCCAGCAGTTTTCTCGGGGGATGGGTTGGGGCCAACGTCCTGACTTTC
11	TRBJ1-1	TRBV20-1	NA	NA	CSAKAGTEAFF	TGCAGTGCTAAGGCGGGAACTGAAGCTTTCTTT
17	TRBJ1-6	TRBV5-1	TRBD1	few	CASSKGSGTGRNSPLHF	TGCGCCAGCAGCAAGGGATCCGGGACAGGGAGAAATTCACCCCTCCACTTT
14	TRBJ1-1	TRBV18	NA	NA	CASSPLRGEGEAFF	TGTGCCAGCTCACCACTCAGGGGTGAGGGTGAAGCTTTCTTT
14	TRBJ1-1	TRBV19	TRBD1	NA	CASSRDRVATEAFF	TGTGCCAGTAGCCGGGACAGGGTTGCAACTGAAGCTTTCTTT
15	TRBJ2-1	TRBV28	TRBD1	once	CASSLKQGGAGEQFF	TGTGCCAGCAGTTTGAAACAGGGGGGAGCTGGTGAGCAGTTCTTC
14	TRBJ2-3	TRBV5-5	NA	NA	CASSLDYTTDTQYF	TGTGCCAGCAGCTTGGACTATACTACAGATACGCAGTATTTT
20	TRBJ2-6	TRBV9	TRBD2	NA	CASSVLPTSGVGSGANVLTF	TGTGCCAGCAGCGTACTACCCACTAGCGGAGTGGGCTCTGGGGCCAACGTCCTGACTTTC
12	TRBJ1-3	TRBV7-2	NA	few	CASSQEGNTIYF	TGTGCCAGCAGCCAAGAGGGAAACACCATATATTTT
14	TRBJ2-2	TRBV7-9	NA	NA	CASSSRSYTGELFF	TGTGCCAGCAGCTCTCGTTCCTACACCGGGGAGCTGTTTTTT
13	TRBJ1-3	TRBV29-1	NA	NA	CSVSFSSGNTIYF	TGCAGCGTCTCCTTTAGCTCTGGAAACACCATATATTTT